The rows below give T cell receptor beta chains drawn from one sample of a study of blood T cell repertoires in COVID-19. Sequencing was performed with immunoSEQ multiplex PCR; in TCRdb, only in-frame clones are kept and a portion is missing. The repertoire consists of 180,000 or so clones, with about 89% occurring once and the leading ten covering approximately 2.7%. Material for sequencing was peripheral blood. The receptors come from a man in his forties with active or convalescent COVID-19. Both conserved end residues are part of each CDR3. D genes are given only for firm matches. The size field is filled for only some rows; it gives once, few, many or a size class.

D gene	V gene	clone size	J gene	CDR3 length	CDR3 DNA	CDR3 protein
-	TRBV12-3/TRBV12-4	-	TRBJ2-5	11	TGTGCCAGCAGTTTCGGAGAGACCCAGTACTTC	CASSFGETQYF
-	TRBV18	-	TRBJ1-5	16	TGTGCCAGCTCACCTAAACAGGGAACCAGCAATCAGCCCCAGCATTTT	CASSPKQGTSNQPQHF
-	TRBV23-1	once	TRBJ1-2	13	TGCGCCAGCAGTCAACAGGGTCCATATGGCTACACCTTC	CASSQQGPYGYTF
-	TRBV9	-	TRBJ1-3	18	TGTGCCAGCAGCCCCATCCGGGGTGGGGGGAGCTCTGGAAACACCATATATTTT	CASSPIRGGGSSGNTIYF
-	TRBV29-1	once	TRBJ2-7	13	TGCAGCGCTGGGACTTCTTACGACTACGAGCAGTACTTC	CSAGTSYDYEQYF
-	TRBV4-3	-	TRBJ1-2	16	TGCGCCAGCAGCCAGAGGATACAGGCATCTAACTATGGCTACACCTTC	CASSQRIQASNYGYTF
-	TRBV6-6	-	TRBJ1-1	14	TGTGCCAGCAGTCCCTCCCTCAGGAACACTGAAGCTTTCTTT	CASSPSLRNTEAFF
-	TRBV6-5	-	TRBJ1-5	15	TGTGCCAGCAGTTTCCCTGGACAGCACAATCAGCCCCAGCATTTT	CASSFPGQHNQPQHF
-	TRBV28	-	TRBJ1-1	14	TGTGCCAGCGGCGAAGGGGATCTAGGGACTGAAGCTTTCTTT	CASGEGDLGTEAFF
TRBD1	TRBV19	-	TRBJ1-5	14	TGTGCCAGTAGTATCCAGGGGGCTGATCAGCCCCAGCATTTT	CASSIQGADQPQHF
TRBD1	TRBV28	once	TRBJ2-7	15	TGTGCCAGCAGTCCTCCCAGGGGGCAAAGGTACGAGCAGTACTTC	CASSPPRGQRYEQYF
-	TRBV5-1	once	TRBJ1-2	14	TGCGCCAGCAGCTTGGGCGACAGATACTATGGCTACACCTTC	CASSLGDRYYGYTF
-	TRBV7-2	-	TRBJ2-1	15	TGTGCCAGCAGCTTAGTCGGGAGCTCCTACAATGAGCAGTTCTTC	CASSLVGSSYNEQFF
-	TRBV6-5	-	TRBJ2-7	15	TGTGCCAGCAGTTACGGGTGGCAGGGTAAGAGCGAGCAGTACTTC	CASSYGWQGKSEQYF
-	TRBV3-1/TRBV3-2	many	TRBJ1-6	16	TGTGCCAGCAGCCAGAGACAGGTAGGGGGTAATTCACCCCTCCACTTT	CASSQRQVGGNSPLHF
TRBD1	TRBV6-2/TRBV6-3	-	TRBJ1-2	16	TGTGCCAGCAGTGCCAGGCACCCTCAGGGGGGACATGGCTACACCTTC	CASSARHPQGGHGYTF
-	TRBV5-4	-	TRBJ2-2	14	TGTGCCAGCAGCTTGGCAGGGATGTACGGGGAGCTGTTTTTT	CASSLAGMYGELFF
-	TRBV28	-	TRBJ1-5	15	TGTGCCAGCCGCAATGCGGGGAATAGCAATCAGCCCCAGCATTTT	CASRNAGNSNQPQHF
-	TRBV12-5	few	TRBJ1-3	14	TGTGCTAGTGGTTTTCTCAGCTCTGGAAACACCATATATTTT	CASGFLSSGNTIYF
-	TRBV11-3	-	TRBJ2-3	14	TGTGCCAGCAGCCCCGGGTCGGCCACAGATACGCAGTATTTT	CASSPGSATDTQYF
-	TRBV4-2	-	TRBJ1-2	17	TGTGCCAGCAGCCAAGACAGGAGGGCATTCGGAATAGATGGCTACACCTTC	CASSQDRRAFGIDGYTF
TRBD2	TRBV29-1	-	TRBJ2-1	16	TGCAGCGTTGACGGGGCAATAGCGGGGGGGCCGGGTGAGCAGTTCTTC	CSVDGAIAGGPGEQFF
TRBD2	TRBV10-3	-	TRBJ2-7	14	TGTGCCATCAGTGTGGCGGGGGACTACTACGAGCAGTACTTC	CAISVAGDYYEQYF
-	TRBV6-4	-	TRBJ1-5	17	TGTGCCAGCAGTGACTGGGGCCAAGCCCATAGCAATCAGCCCCAGCATTTT	CASSDWGQAHSNQPQHF
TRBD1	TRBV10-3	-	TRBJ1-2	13	TGTGCCATCAGCGAGGACAGGGAATATGGCTACACCTTC	CAISEDREYGYTF
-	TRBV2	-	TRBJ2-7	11	TGTGCCAGCAGCCACACGTACGAGCAGTACTTC	CASSHTYEQYF
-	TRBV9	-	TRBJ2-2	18	TGTGCCAGCAGCGTAGGAACCCGAGGGGGGGTGGACACCGGGGAGCTGTTTTTT	CASSVGTRGGVDTGELFF
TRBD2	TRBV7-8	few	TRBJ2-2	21	TGTGCCAGCAGCCCTCTTGGTAGAGGACTAGCGAGCGGGGTCGGCACCGGGGAGCTGTTTTTT	CASSPLGRGLASGVGTGELFF
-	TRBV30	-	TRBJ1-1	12	TGTGCCTGGACGCCCAGCGGGGCTGAAGCTTTCTTT	CAWTPSGAEAFF
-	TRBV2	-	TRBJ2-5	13	TGTGCCAGCAGCCAAGGGGCCGGGGAGACCCAGTACTTC	CASSQGAGETQYF
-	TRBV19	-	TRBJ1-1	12	TGTGCCACTTTGCAGGGGAATACTGAAGCTTTCTTT	CATLQGNTEAFF
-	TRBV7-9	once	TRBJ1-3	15	TGTGCCAGCAGCCCAAGTGACATCTCTGGAAACACCATATATTTT	CASSPSDISGNTIYF
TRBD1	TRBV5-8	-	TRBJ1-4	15	TGTGCCAGCAGCCTCACGACAGGGGGTAATGAAAAACTGTTTTTT	CASSLTTGGNEKLFF
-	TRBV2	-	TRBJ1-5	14	TGTGCCTCTTCACGACCCGGGGGGAATCAGCCCCAGCATTTT	CASSRPGGNQPQHF
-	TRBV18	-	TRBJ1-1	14	TGTGCCAGCTCACCACCGTCGTTGAACACTGAAGCTTTCTTT	CASSPPSLNTEAFF
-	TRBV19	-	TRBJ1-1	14	TGTGCCAGTAGTGCCGGACAGTCGAACACTGAAGCTTTCTTT	CASSAGQSNTEAFF
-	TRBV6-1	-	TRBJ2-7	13	TGTGCCAGCAGTGACGGACAGTCCTACGAGCAGTACTTC	CASSDGQSYEQYF
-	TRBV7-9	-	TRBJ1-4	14	TGTGCCAGCAGCTTAGCAGGCGGTAATGAAAAACTGTTTTTT	CASSLAGGNEKLFF
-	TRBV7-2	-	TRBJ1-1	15	TGTGCCAGCAGCAGGCGAAACGGGAGAAACACTGAAGCTTTCTTT	CASSRRNGRNTEAFF
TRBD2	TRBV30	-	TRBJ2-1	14	TGTGCCTGGAGTGTACGGCTAGCGGGGACTGAGCAGTTCTTC	CAWSVRLAGTEQFF
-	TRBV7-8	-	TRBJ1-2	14	TGTGCCAGCAGCTTAGTGGCAGGGAACTATGGCTACACCTTC	CASSLVAGNYGYTF
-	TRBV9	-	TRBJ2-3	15	TGTGCCAGCAGCGTAGGGGCAACCTCCACAGATACGCAGTATTTT	CASSVGATSTDTQYF
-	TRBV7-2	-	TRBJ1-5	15	TGTGCCAGCAGCTTAGTGGGCCCGGGGAATCAGCCCCAGCATTTT	CASSLVGPGNQPQHF
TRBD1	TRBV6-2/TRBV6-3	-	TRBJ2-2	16	TGTGCCAGCAGTTCGGGACAGGGGGCGAACACCGGGGAGCTGTTTTTT	CASSSGQGANTGELFF
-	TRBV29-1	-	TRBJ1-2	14	TGCAGCGTTGAAGATCGGGTGACAGTGAATGGCTACACCTTC	CSVEDRVTVNGYTF
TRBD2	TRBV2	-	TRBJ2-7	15	TGTGCCAGCAGAGTGCTGTCGGGGGGGTTCTACGAGCAGTACTTC	CASRVLSGGFYEQYF
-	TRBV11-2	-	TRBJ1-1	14	TGTGCCAGCACTCCCGGGGTGGTGAACACTGAAGCTTTCTTT	CASTPGVVNTEAFF
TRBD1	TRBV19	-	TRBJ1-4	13	TGTGCCAGCTCTGGACAGGGCCATGAAAAACTGTTTTTT	CASSGQGHEKLFF
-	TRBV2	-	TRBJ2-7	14	TGTGCCAGCGCTGAACAGGGTAGTACCTACGAGCAGTACTTC	CASAEQGSTYEQYF
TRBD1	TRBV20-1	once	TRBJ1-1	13	TGCAGTGCTAGTGCAGGGGGATACACTGAAGCTTTCTTT	CSASAGGYTEAFF
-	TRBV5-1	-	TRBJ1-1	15	TGCGCCAGCAGCTACACCCCAGGACAGAACACTGAAGCTTTCTTT	CASSYTPGQNTEAFF
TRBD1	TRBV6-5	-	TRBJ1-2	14	TGTGCCAGCAGAGCCGGGACAGGGAGCTATGGCTACACCTTC	CASRAGTGSYGYTF
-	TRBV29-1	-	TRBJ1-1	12	TGCAGCGTTAGTAGGGGGAACACTGAAGCTTTCTTT	CSVSRGNTEAFF
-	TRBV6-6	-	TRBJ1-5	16	TGTGCCAGCAGCTTACCCGATCCGGCAACTAGTGAGCCCCAGCATTTT	CASSLPDPATSEPQHF